This T cell receptor (beta chain) stems from a study of T cell responses to AZD1222 COVID-19 vaccine (dated by TCRdb to the early 2020s). Regarding the complete study: TCR sequencing was performed for some 250 trial participants, of whom around 200 were given two doses of AZD1222 and around 25 were given two doses of MenACWY control vaccine. Enrollment into the trials was organized by age into subgroups of 18-55, 56-69 and 70-plus years, and those subgroups contained approximately 150, 30 and 60 TCR-sequenced participants, respectively. Study-wide findings and limitations: The vaccine-associated CD4 TCRs covered the entire spike protein, and the dominant responses fell in regions 160-218 and 743-854. Nearly half of unique spike-specific TCRs reportedly recognized epitopes outside regions mutated in the B.1.351 and B.1.1.7 variants. Spike-specific TCR breadth and depth rose significantly after two AZD1222 doses compared with day 0 and with MenACWY recipients. Because no day 14 peak-response samples were available, repertoires were characterized only after the peak T cell response. Participants were mostly white British and included more females than males, and it was suggested by the authors that clonal diversity may have been underestimated. In the small 56-69-year group, the increase in depth fell short of significance, most likely because of low power. Conclusions about previously exposed vaccinees are limited, since just five or six AZD1222 recipients were seropositive for SARS-CoV-2 at baseline.

With regard to this clone: Its antigen is unknown. No quality values exist for individual bases; no much larger clone is one base distant.

The CDR3 regions of human TCRbeta chains were analyzed by immunosequencing. Concerning the study's data processing: TCRs in the repertoires were matched against a reference library of SARS-CoV-2-specific TCRs that had been generated with the MIRA antigen-specificity platform. Breadth was defined as the fraction of unique TCRs that were SARS-CoV-2-associated, and depth was defined as the fraction of total T cells that were SARS-CoV-2-associated. Using the MIRA data, every spike-specific TCR was mapped to the spike region that the TCR reacted to and assigned to either a CD4 or a CD8 class. Log10-transformed breadth and depth values were compared by one-way ANOVA with Sidak's multiple comparisons tests. TCRdb took this table from immuneACCESS and kept in-frame rearrangements with V and J called. Such tables lack part of the clones; where checked against another copy, unresolved V genes explain under half of the gap, and the rest is unexplained. D and trimming come from the DNA, and the V and J calls and clone size come from that table. In all, the sample holds fewer than 200,000 clones, and 88% of those were seen once. 25% to 30% of the sample comes from the top ten.

The sample's time point label, decoded: about 28 days (+/-7) after the second vaccine dose. Because spike-specific TCR depth and breadth did not differ between the two schedules, AZD1222 recipients who got a second dose at roughly 4 weeks were pooled with those who got a second dose at roughly 12 weeks. Vaccinee samples came from UK trials COV001 and COV002, including a single-blind randomized controlled phase 2/3 trial of AZD1222 (ChAdOx1 nCoV-19) in healthy adults. Trial participant PBMC samples were collected at day 0 and day 28 after the second dose for TCRbeta chain sequencing. V has 5 bases trimmed and J has 0 bases trimmed; junction bases matching no gene number 12. CDR1 and CDR2, looked up from the germline V gene, are MDHEN and SYDVKM. From cysteine to phenylalanine, the CDR3 is 19 amino acids long. Solely the CDR3 DNA is kept, with 57 bases framed from the first base.

The sample in question was peripheral blood, obtained 28 days after the second AZD1222 dose. The receptor's source is an adult who received the AZD1222 COVID-19 vaccine. The chain couples TRBV28 to TRBJ2-6; 8 bases in between match TRBD1. Read as DNA, the sequence is TGTGCCAGCAGTCCCTGGACAGGGACCGACCTCTCTGGGGCCAACGTCCTGACTTTC. Translated, it gives CASSPWTGTDLSGANVLTF.